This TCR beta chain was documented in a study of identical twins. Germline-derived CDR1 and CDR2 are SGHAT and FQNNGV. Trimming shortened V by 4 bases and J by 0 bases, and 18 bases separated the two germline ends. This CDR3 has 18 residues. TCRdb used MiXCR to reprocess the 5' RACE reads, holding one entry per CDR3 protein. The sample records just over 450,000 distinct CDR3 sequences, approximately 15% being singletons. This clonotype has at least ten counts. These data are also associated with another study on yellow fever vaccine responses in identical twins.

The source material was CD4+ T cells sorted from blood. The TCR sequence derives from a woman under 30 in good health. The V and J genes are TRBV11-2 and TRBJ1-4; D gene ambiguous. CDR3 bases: TGTGCCAGCAGCTCCGGGTGGGGATTTGGTACAACTAATGAAAAACTGTTTTTT. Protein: CASSSGWGFGTTNEKLFF.